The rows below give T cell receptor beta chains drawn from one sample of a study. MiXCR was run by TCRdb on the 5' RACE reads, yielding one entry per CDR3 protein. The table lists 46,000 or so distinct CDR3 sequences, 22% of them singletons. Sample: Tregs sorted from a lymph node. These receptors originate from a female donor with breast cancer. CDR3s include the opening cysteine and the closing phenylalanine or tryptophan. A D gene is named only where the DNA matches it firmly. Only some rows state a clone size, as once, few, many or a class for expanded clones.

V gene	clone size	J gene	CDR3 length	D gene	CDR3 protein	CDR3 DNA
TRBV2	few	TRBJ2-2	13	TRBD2	CASSSGSTGELFF	TGTGCCAGCAGCAGCGGGAGTACCGGGGAGCTGTTTTTT
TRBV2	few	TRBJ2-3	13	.	CASSARNTDTQYF	TGTGCCAGCAGCGCGAGGAACACAGATACGCAGTATTTT
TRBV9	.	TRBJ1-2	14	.	CASSPSGEPYGYTF	TGTGCCAGCAGCCCTTCCGGGGAGCCCTATGGCTACACCTTC
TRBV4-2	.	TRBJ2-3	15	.	CASRSSAGLTDTQYF	TGTGCCAGCAGGTCTAGTGCCGGGCTCACAGATACGCAGTATTTT
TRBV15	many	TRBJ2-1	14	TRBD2	CATRKAGGPHEQFF	TGTGCCACCAGGAAAGCGGGAGGGCCCCATGAGCAGTTCTTC
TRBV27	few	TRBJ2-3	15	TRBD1	CASSLGTGVTDTQYF	TGTGCCAGCAGTTTAGGGACAGGGGTGACAGATACGCAGTATTTT
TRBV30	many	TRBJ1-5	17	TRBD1	CAWSAPYRGFGNQPQHF	TGTGCCTGGAGTGCCCCATACAGGGGATTCGGCAATCAGCCCCAGCATTTT
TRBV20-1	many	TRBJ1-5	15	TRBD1	CSAKRQGLGNQPQHF	TGCAGTGCTAAGCGACAGGGGTTGGGCAATCAGCCCCAGCATTTT
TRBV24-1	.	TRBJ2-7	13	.	CATWDGRTYEQYF	TGTGCCACCTGGGACGGGAGAACCTACGAGCAGTACTTC
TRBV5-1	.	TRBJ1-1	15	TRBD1	CASSLTGGEGTEAFF	TGCGCCAGCAGCTTGACAGGGGGCGAAGGAACTGAAGCTTTCTTT
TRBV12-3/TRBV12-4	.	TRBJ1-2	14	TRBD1	CASSFEGQGFGYTF	TGTGCCAGCAGTTTTGAGGGACAGGGGTTCGGCTACACCTTC
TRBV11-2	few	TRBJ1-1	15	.	CASSLVGVADTEAFF	TGTGCCAGCAGCTTAGTAGGGGTGGCAGACACTGAAGCTTTCTTT
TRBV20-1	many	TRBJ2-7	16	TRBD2	CSASGLANGPSYEQYF	TGCAGTGCCTCAGGACTAGCGAACGGCCCCTCCTACGAGCAGTACTTC
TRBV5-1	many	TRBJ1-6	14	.	CASSLVGEGSPLHF	TGCGCCAGCAGCTTGGTAGGGGAGGGTTCACCCCTCCACTTT
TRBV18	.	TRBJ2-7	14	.	CASSPAGNSHEQYF	TGTGCCAGCTCCCCCGCTGGGAATTCTCACGAGCAGTACTTC